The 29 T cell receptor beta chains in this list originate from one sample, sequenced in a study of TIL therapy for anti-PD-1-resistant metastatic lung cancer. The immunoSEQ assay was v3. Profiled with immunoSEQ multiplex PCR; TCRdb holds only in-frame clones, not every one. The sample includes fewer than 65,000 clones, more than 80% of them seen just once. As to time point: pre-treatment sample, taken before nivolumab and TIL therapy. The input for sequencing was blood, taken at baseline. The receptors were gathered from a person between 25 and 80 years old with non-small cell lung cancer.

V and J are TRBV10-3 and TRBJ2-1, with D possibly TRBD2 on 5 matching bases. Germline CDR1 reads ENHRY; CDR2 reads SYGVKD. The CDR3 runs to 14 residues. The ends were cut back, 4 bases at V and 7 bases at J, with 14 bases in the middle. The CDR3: CAISGSPTGNEQFF. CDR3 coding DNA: TGTGCCATCAGTGGTTCTCCCACGGGGAATGAGCAGTTCTTC.

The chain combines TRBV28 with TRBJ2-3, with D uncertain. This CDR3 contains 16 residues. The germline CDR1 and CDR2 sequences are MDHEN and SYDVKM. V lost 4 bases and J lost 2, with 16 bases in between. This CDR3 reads CASSSGPPELTDTQYF. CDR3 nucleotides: TGTGCCAGCAGTTCCGGACCTCCGGAACTCACAGATACGCAGTATTTT. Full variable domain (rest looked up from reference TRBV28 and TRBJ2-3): DVKVTQSSRYLVKRTGEKVFLECVQDMDHENMFWYRQDPGLGLRLIYFSYDVKMKEKGDIPEGYSVSREKKERFSLILESASTNQTSMYLCASSSGPPELTDTQYFGPGTRLTVL.

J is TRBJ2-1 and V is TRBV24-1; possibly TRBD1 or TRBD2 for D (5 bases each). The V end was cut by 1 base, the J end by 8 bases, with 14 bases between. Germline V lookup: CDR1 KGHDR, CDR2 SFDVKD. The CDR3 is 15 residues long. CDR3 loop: CATSDFQRGVHEQFF. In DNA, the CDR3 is TGTGCCACCAGTGATTTCCAGCGAGGGGTGCATGAGCAGTTCTTC.

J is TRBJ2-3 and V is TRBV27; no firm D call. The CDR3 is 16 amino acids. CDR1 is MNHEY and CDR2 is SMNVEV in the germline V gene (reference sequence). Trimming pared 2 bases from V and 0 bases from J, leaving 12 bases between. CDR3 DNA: TGTGCCAGCAGTTTACTGGGAACCTTTAGCACAGATACGCAGTATTTT. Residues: CASSLLGTFSTDTQYF.

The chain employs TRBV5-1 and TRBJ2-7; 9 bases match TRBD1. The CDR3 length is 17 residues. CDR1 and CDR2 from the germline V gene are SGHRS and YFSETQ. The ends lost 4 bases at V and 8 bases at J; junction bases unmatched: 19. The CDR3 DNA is TGCGCCAGCAGCCACCGGGACAGGGCTATTCCAAATTACCAGCAGTACTTC. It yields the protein CASSHRDRAIPNYQQYF.

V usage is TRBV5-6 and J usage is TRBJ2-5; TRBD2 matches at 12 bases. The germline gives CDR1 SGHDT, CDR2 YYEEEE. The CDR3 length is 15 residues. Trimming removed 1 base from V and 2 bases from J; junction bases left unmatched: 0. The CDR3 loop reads CASSLTSGGQETQYF. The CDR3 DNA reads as TGTGCCAGCAGCTTGACTAGCGGGGGGCAAGAGACCCAGTACTTC.

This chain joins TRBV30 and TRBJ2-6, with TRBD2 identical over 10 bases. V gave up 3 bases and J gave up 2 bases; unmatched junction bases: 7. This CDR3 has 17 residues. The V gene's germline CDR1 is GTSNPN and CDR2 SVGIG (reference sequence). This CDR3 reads CAWRRGTSEPGANVLTF. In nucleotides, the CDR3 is TGTGCCTGGAGAAGGGGGACTAGCGAGCCTGGGGCCAACGTCCTGACTTTC.

The CDR3 is CASSEDSLNTEAFF. The CDR3 DNA reads TGCGCCAGCAGCGAGGACAGCTTGAACACTGAAGCTTTCTTT. The chain recombines TRBV4-3 with TRBJ1-1; the D gene is possibly TRBD1 (6 bases). V gave up 5 bases and J gave up 0 bases, with 10 bases separating them. The CDR3 runs to 14 residues. Germline CDR1 LGHNA, CDR2 YSLEER.

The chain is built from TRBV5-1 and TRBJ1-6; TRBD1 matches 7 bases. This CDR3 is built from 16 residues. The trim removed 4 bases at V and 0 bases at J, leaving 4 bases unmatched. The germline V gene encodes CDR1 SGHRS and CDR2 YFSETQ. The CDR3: CASSPQGNSYNSPLHF. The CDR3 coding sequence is TGCGCCAGCAGCCCACAGGGGAACTCCTATAATTCACCCCTCCACTTT.

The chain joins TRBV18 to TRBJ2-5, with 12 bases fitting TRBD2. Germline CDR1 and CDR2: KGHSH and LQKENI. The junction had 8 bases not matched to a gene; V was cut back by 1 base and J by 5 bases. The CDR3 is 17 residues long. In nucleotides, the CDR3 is TGTGCCAGCTCACCACTCTCGACTAGCGGGGGAGGGGAGACCCAGTACTTC. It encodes CASSPLSTSGGGETQYF.

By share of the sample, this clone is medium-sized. The CDR3 here is CASSLPSDRSLNQPQHF. DNA of the CDR3: TGTGCCAGCAGCTTACCATCCGACAGGAGCCTCAATCAGCCCCAGCATTTT. The J gene is TRBJ1-5, the V gene TRBV7-3; D possibly corresponds to TRBD1 (6 bases). This CDR3 is 17 amino acids long. Germline CDR1 reads SGHTA; CDR2 reads FQGTGA. The ends were cut back, 2 bases at V and 3 bases at J, with 17 bases in the middle. Full variable domain (remainder filled in from reference TRBV7-3 and TRBJ1-5): GAGVSQTPSNKVTEKGKYVELRCDPISGHTALYWYRQSLGQGPEFLIYFQGTGAADDSGLPNDRFFAVRPEGSVSTLKIQRTERGDSAVYLCASSLPSDRSLNQPQHFGDGTRLSIL.

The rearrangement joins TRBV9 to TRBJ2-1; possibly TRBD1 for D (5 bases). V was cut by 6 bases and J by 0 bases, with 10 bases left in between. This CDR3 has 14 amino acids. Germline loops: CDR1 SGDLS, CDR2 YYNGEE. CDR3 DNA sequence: TGTGCCAGCAAACCAGGGAACTCCTACAATGAGCAGTTCTTC. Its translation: CASKPGNSYNEQFF. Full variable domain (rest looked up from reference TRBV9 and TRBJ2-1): DSGVTQTPKHLITATGQRVTLRCSPRSGDLSVYWYQQSLDQGLQFLIQYYNGEERAKGNILERFSAQQFPDLHSELNLSSLELGDSALYFCASKPGNSYNEQFFGPGTRLTVL.

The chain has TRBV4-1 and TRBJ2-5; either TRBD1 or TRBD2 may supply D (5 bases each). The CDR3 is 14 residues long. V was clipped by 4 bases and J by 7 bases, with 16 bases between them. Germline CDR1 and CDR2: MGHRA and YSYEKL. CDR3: CASSLQGEPGTQYF. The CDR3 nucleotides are TGCGCCAGCAGCCTCCAGGGAGAACCTGGGACCCAGTACTTC.

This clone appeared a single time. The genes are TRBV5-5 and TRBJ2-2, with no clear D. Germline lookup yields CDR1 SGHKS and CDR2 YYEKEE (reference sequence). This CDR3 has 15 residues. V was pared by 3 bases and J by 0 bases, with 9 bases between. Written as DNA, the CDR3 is TGTGCCAGCAGCTCTTACTACTCGAACACCGGGGAGCTGTTTTTT. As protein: CASSSYYSNTGELFF.

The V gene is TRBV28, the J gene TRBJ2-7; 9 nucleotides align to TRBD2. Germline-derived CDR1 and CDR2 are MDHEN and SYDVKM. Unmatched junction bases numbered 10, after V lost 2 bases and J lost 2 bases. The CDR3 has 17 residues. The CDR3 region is CASSLPFLAGFTYEQYF. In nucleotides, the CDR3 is TGTGCCAGCAGTTTACCTTTCCTAGCGGGATTCACCTACGAGCAGTACTTC.

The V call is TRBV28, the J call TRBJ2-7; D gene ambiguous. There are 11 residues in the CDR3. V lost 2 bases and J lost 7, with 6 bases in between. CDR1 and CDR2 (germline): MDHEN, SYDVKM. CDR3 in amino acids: CASSLRWEQYF. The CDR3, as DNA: TGTGCCAGCAGTTTAAGGTGGGAGCAGTACTTC.

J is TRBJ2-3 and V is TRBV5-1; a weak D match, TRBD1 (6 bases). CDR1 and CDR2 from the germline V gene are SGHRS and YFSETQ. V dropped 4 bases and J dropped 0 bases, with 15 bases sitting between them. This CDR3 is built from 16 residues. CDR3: CASSPQGHGSTDTQYF. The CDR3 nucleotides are TGCGCCAGCAGCCCACAGGGACACGGTAGCACAGATACGCAGTATTTT. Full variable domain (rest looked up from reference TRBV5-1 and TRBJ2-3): KAGVTQTPRYLIKTRGQQVTLSCSPISGHRSVSWYQQTPGQGLQFLFEYFSETQRNKGNFPGRFSGRQFSNSRSEMNVSTLELGDSALYLCASSPQGHGSTDTQYFGPGTRLTVL.

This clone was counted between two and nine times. The CDR3 DNA reads as TGTGCCAGCAGCTTAGCCGGGGGGGCAACTGGCTACACCTTC. It is translated as CASSLAGGATGYTF. This chain uses TRBV7-9 with TRBJ1-2; TRBD1 might be the D (6 bases). From germline, CDR1 is SEHNR and CDR2 FQNEAQ (reference sequence). The CDR3 is 14 amino acids. The V gene lost 0 bases and the J gene lost 7 bases, with 12 bases spanning the gap.

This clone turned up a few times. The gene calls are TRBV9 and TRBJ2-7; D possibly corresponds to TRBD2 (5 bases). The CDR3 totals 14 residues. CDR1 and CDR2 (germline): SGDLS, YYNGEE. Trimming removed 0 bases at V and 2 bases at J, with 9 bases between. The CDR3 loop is CASSVGLGAYEQYF. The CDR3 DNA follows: TGTGCCAGCAGCGTAGGTTTGGGAGCCTACGAGCAGTACTTC.

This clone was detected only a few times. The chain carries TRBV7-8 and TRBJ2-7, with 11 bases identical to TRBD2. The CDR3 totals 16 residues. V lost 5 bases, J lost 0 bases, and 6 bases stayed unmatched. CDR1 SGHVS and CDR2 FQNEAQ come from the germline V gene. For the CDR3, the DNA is TGTGCCAGCAGCGGGAAGACTAGCGGGAACTCCTACGAGCAGTACTTC. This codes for CASSGKTSGNSYEQYF.

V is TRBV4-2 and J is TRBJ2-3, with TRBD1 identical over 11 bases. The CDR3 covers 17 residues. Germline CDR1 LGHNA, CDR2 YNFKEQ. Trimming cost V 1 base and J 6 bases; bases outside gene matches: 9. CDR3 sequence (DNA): TGTGCCAGCAGCCAAGTCCTCCGGGACAGGGGGTGGGATACGCAGTATTTT. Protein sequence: CASSQVLRDRGWDTQYF.

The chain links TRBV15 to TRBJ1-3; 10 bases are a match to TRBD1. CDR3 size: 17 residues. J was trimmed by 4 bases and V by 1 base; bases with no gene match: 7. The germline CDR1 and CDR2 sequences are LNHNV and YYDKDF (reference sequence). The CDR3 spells CATSRVPGQGRGNTIYF. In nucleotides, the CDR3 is TGTGCCACCAGCAGAGTTCCGGGACAGGGGAGAGGAAACACCATATATTTT.

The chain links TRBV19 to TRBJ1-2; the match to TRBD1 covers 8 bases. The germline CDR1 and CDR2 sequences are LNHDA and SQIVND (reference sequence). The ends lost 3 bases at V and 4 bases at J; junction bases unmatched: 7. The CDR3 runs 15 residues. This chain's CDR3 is CASSIYGQGVYGYTF. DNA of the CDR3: TGTGCCAGTAGTATCTACGGACAGGGCGTCTATGGCTACACCTTC.

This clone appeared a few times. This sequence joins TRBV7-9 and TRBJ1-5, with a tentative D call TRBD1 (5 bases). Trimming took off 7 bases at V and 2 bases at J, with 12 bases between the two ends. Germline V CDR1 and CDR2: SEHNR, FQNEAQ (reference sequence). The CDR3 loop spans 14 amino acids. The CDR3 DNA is TGTGCCAGCACCATAGGGGCAGGCAATCAGCCCCAGCATTTT. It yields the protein CASTIGAGNQPQHF. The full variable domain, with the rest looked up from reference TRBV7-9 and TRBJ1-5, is DTGVSQNPRHKITKRGQNVTFRCDPISEHNRLYWYRQTLGQGPEFLTYFQNEAQLEKSRLLSDRFSAERPKGSFSTLEIQRTEQGDSAMYLCASTIGAGNQPQHFGDGTRLSIL.

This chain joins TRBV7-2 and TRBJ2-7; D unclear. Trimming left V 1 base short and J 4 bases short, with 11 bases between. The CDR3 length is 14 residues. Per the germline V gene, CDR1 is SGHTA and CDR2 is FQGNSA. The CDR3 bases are TGTGCCAGCAGCTTAGAGGACCTTTTTTACGAGCAGTACTTC. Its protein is CASSLEDLFYEQYF.

The CDR3, as DNA: TGTGCCAGCAGTTACTCGAGTTCGGGAGGGGGGAATGAGCAGTTCTTC. Amino acid sequence: CASSYSSSGGGNEQFF. The chain employs TRBV6-6 and TRBJ2-1; 8 bases agree with TRBD2. CDR1 and CDR2 from the germline V gene are MNHNY and SVGAGI (reference sequence). Trimming removed 0 bases from V and 7 bases from J; junction bases left unmatched: 8. The CDR3 sequence is 16 residues long.

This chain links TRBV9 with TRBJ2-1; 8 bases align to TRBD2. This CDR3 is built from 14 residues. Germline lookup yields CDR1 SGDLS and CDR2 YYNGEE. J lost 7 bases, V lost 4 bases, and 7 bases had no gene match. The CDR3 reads CASSRSGGRNEQFF. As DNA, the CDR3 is TGTGCCAGCAGCAGAAGCGGGGGCCGTAATGAGCAGTTCTTC.

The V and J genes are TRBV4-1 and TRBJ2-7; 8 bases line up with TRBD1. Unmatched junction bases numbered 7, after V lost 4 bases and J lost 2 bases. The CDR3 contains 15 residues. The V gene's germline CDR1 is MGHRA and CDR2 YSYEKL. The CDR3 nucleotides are TGCGCCAGCAGCCCTGGACAGGGTGGGACCTACGAGCAGTACTTC. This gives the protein CASSPGQGGTYEQYF.

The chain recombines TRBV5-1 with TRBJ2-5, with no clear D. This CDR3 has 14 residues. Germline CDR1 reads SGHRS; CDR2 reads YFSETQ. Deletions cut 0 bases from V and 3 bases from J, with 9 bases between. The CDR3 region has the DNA TGCGCCAGCAGCTTGGTGGAGACTGAAGAGACCCAGTACTTC. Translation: CASSLVETEETQYF.